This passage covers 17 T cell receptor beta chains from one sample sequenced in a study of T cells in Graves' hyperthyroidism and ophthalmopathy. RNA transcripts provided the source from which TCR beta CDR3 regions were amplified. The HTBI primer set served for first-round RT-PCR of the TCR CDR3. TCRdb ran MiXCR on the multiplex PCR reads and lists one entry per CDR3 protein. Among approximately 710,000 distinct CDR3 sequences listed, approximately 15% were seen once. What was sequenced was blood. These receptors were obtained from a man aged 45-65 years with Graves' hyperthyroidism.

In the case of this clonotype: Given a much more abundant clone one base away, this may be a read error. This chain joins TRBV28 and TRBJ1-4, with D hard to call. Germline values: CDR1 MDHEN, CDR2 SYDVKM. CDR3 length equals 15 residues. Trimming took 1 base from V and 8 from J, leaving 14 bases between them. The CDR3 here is CASSLSSSMGEKLFF. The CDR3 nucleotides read TGTGCCAGCAGTTTATCGAGCAGTATGGGCGAAAAACTGTTTTTT. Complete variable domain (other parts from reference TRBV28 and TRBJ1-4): DVKVTQSSRYLVKRTGEKVFLECVQDMDHENMFWYRQDPGLGLRLIYFSYDVKMKEKGDIPEGYSVSREKKERFSLILESASTNQTSMYLCASSLSSSMGEKLFFGSGTQLSVL.

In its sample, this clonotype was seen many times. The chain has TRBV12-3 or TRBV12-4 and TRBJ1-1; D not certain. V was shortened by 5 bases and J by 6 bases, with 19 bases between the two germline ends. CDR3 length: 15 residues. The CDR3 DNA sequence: TGTGCCAGCAGTCCTCAAGGCGGGGATCAGTCTGAAGCTTTCTTT. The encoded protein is CASSPQGGDQSEAFF.

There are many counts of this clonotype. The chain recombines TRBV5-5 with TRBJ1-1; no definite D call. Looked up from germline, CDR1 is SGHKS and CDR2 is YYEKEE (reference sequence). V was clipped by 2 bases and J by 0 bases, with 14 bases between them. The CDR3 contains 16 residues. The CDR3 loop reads CASSFSIGNMNTEAFF. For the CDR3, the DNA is TGTGCCAGCAGCTTCAGCATAGGGAACATGAACACTGAAGCTTTCTTT.

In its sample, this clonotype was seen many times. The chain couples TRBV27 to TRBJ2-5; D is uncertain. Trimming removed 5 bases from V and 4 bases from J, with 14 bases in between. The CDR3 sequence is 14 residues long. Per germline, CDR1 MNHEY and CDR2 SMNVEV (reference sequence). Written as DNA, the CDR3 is TGTGCCAGCAGTATAATCAAAGGTGGAGAGACCCAGTACTTC. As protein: CASSIIKGGETQYF.

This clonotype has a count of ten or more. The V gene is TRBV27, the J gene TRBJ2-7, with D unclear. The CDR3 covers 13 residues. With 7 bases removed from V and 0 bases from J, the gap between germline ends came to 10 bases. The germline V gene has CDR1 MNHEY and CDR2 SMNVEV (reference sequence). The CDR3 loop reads CASIDQDSYEQYF. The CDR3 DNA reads TGTGCCAGCATCGACCAGGACTCCTACGAGCAGTACTTC.

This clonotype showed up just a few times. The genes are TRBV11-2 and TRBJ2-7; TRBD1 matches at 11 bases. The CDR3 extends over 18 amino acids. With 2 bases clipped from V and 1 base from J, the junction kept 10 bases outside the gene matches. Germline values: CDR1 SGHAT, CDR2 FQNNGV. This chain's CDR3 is CASSLWGGGDRGSYEQYF. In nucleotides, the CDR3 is TGTGCCAGCAGCTTATGGGGGGGTGGGGACAGGGGGTCCTACGAGCAGTACTTC. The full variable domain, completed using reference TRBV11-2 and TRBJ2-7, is EAGVAQSPRYKIIEKRQSVAFWCNPISGHATLYWYQQILGQGPKLLIQFQNNGVVDDSQLPKDRFSAERLKGVDSTLKIQPAKLEDSAVYLCASSLWGGGDRGSYEQYFGPGTRLTVT.

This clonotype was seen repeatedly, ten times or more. The CDR3 loop is CAWDRGPGTEAFF. CDR3 in DNA: TGTGCCTGGGACAGGGGGCCGGGCACTGAAGCTTTCTTT. V gene TRBV30 combines with J gene TRBJ1-1; TRBD1 aligns across 10 bases. V lost 5 bases, J lost 4 bases, and 4 bases stayed unmatched. The CDR3 is 13 amino acids. Germline V gene data show CDR1 as GTSNPN and CDR2 as SVGIG (reference sequence).

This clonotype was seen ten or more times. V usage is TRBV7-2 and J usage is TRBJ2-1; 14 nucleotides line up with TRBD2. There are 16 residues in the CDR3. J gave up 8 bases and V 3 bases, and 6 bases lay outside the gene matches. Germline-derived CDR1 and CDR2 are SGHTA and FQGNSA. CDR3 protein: CASSFQTSGRAHEQFF. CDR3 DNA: TGTGCCAGCAGCTTCCAGACTAGCGGGAGGGCCCATGAGCAGTTCTTC. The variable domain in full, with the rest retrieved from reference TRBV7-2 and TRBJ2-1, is GAGVSQSPSNKVTEKGKDVELRCDPISGHTALYWYRQSLGQGLEFLIYFQGNSAPDKSGLPSDRFSAERTGGSVSTLTIQRTQQEDSAVYLCASSFQTSGRAHEQFFGPGTRLTVL.

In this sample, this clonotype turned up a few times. The CDR3 coding sequence is TGTGCCAGCAGCCAAACCGCGGGAGGGCCCGGGGAGCTGTTTTTT. This codes for CASSQTAGGPGELFF. The rearrangement links TRBV18 to TRBJ2-2, with 9 bases lining up with TRBD2. The CDR3 consists of 15 residues. Germline lookup yields CDR1 KGHSH and CDR2 LQKENI. V shed 8 bases, J shed 6 bases, and the junction held 10 bases outside the gene matches.

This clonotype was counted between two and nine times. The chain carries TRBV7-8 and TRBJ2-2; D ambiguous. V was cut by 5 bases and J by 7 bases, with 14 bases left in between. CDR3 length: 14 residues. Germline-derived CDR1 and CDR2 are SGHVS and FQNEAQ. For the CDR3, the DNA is TGTGCCAGCAGCCCACATTTGTGGAACGGGGAGCTGTTTTTT. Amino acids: CASSPHLWNGELFF. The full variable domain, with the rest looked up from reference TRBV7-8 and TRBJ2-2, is GAGVSQSPRYKVAKRGQDVALRCDPISGHVSLFWYQQALGQGPEFLTYFQNEAQLDKSGLPSDRFFAERPEGSVSTLKIQRTQQEDSAVYLCASSPHLWNGELFFGEGSRLTVL.

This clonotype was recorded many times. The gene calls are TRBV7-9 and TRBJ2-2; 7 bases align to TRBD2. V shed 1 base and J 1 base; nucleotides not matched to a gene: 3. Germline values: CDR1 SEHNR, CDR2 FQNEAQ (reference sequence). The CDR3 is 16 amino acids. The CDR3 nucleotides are TGTGCCAGCAGCTTAGGAAGCGGGAAGAACACCGGGGAGCTGTTTTTT. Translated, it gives CASSLGSGKNTGELFF.

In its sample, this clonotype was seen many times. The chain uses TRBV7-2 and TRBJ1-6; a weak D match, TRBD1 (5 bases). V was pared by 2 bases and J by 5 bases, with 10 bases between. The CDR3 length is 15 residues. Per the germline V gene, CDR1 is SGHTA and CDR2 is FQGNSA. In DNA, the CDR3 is TGTGCCAGCAGCTTATTTAAGACAGATAATTCACCCCTCCACTTT. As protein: CASSLFKTDNSPLHF.

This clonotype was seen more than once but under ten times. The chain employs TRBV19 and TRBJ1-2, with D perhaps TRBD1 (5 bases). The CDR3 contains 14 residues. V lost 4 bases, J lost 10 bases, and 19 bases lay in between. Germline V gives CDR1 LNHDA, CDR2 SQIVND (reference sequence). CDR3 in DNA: TGTGCCAGTAGTACTAGGGACGGAGCATTAGTCTACACCTTC. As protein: CASSTRDGALVYTF.

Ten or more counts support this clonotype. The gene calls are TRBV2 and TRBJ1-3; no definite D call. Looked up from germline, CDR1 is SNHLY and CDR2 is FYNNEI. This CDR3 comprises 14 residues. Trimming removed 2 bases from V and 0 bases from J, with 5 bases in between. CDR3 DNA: TGTGCCAGCAGTGAATGGTACTCTGGAAACACCATATATTTT. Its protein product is CASSEWYSGNTIYF.

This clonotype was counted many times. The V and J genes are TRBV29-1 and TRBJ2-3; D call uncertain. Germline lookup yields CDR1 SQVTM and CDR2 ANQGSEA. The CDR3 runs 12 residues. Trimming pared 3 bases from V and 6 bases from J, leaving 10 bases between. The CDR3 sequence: CSVDGSLDTQYF. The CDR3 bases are TGCAGCGTTGACGGCTCGCTGGATACGCAGTATTTT.

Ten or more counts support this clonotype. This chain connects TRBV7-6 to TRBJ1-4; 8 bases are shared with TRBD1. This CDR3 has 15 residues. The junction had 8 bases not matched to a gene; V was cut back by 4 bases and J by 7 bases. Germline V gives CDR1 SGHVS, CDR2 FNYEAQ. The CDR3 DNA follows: TGTGCCAGCAGCTGGGGACAGGAACGCGCTGAAAAACTGTTTTTT. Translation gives CASSWGQERAEKLFF.

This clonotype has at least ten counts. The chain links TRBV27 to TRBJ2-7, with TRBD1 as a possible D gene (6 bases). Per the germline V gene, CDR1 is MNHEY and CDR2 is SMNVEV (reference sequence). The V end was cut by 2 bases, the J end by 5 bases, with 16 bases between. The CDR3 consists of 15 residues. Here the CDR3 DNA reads TGTGCCAGCAGTTTAAGATTGGCAGGGGAGCACGAGCAGTACTTC. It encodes CASSLRLAGEHEQYF.